This T cell receptor beta chain appears in the sequencing data of a study of post-analysis software for immune sequencing data (dated by TCRdb to about 2015). Regarding the research as a whole: Recorded disease courses included relapsing-remitting, secondary progressive and progressive-relapsing multiple sclerosis, with some patients lacking subtype annotation. The patient repertoires were set against 10 or so previously published healthy control repertoires from donors whose ages ranged from roughly 6 to 27 years. A subset of samples was prepared in parallel using single-end sample barcoding, then pooled and co-amplified after Illumina adapter ligation.

Libraries were made using PCR. TCRdb shows the sequencer as Illumina HiSeq 2500. Unique molecular identifiers were incorporated into TCR beta cDNA libraries to reduce PCR and sequencing biases. Per 1 to 10 million input T cells, approximately 500,000 cDNA molecules were obtained, such that each molecule approximated one T cell. Patient libraries were prepared and sequenced with the same protocol used for the earlier healthy control dataset. Samples belonging to the same batch were prepared together, multiplexed and sequenced on a shared HiSeq lane. As for the authors' bioinformatics: Raw barcoded reads were processed with MIGEC, and single-read molecular identifier groups were discarded before consensus assembly and CDR3 extraction. Clonotype tables were post-analysed with VDJtools, and diversity was normalized by down-sampling all datasets to the smallest sample size. Repertoire overlap clustering matched CDR3 amino acid but not nucleotide sequences to correct batch-related cross-sample contamination. TCRdb redid the processing of the public reads, applying fastp at Q25 and MiXCR, and retained in-frame beta chains. Records with the same CDR3 protein are collapsed into one entry carrying the most frequent genes and DNA. The V and J calls and clone size are TCRdb's, not the authors'. The sample yields some 800,000 distinct CDR3 sequences; 40% to 55% were counted once. The top ten clonotypes cover 4.9% of the sample.

On the study overall, not on this receptor specifically: Normalized Chao1 diversity was significantly lower in multiple sclerosis patients than controls, suggesting substantial peripheral T-cell clonal expansion. Direct clustering with F measure showed strong co-clustering of samples prepared in the same batch, prompting a batch-effect correction. A few TRBV segments, including TRBV5-6, TRBV5-1 and TRBV20-1, were significantly more frequent in patients than controls. The multiple sclerosis patient group was slightly younger than the control group.

Comments on this clonotype: The target of this receptor is not known. No qualities accompany the bases; no much larger clone lies one base away.

TCR beta repertoires were profiled from peripheral blood of roughly 13 young patients with multiple sclerosis to demonstrate the VDJtools post-analysis software. Multiple sclerosis patients were children and adolescents aged about 6 to 15 years. The CDR3 holds 14 amino acids from the cysteine to the phenylalanine. The entry retains the CDR3 DNA only, 42 bases that are in frame from base 1. Trimming at the junction amounts to 6 bases on V and 7 bases on J, and the germline ends lie 18 bases apart. CDR1 and CDR2 are drawn from the germline V gene (reference sequence): SEHNR, FQNEAQ. Material: blood. The rearranged chain carries TRBV7-9 and TRBJ2-5; the D match is possibly TRBD1 or TRBD2, with 5 bases aligned in each. The sequence was obtained from a girl aged 5-17 years with multiple sclerosis. The CDR3 here reads CASRPGTLPGTQYF. The nucleotides read TGTGCCAGCAGGCCCGGGACCCTCCCGGGGACCCAGTACTTC.